This TCR beta chain was observed in a study of PD-1 blockade in mismatch repair-deficient tumors. Study as a whole: Enrolled about 2013-2016, patients had progressing, pretreated mismatch repair-deficient cancers of approximately 13 types.

Every patient had mismatch repair deficiency by PCR or immunohistochemistry. The TCR-sequenced patients were a few responders to pembrolizumab. To note about this clone: Its target is not known.

Data came from immunoSEQ multiplex PCR; TCRdb stores just in-frame clones and leaves some out. The data show around 120,000 clones, approximately 86% seen once. The V gene's germline CDR1 is MNHEY and CDR2 SVGAGI. With 5 bases clipped from V and 3 bases from J, the junction kept 3 bases outside the gene matches. The CDR3 spans 13 residues. Findings and caveats of the study: Rapid post-treatment expansion, then contraction, generally preceding radiologic response, marked tumor-resident clones.

The chain combines TRBV6-5 with TRBJ1-1, with 7 bases fitting TRBD1. This material consisted of peripheral blood, taken 44 weeks after starting pembrolizumab. This sequence originates from an adult with mismatch repair-deficient cancer. The CDR3 loop reads CASSRGLDTEAFF. The CDR3 region has the DNA TGTGCCAGCAGTAGGGGGCTGGACACTGAAGCTTTCTTT.